The clone carrying this T cell receptor (beta chain) has a handful of counts. The data originate from a study of patients and donors after allogeneic stem cell transplantation. TCRdb ran MiXCR on the RT-PCR reads and lists one entry per CDR3 protein. The data contain 390,000 or so distinct CDR3 sequences, around 15% of them singletons. This CDR3 is built from 13 residues. The germline V and J ends were trimmed by 3 bases and 11 bases, with 14 bases remaining between them. The source of this sequence is a human donor who was either an allogeneic HSCT recipient or a stem cell or donor lymphocyte infusion donor (not recorded which). It is not recorded whose cells these are; they may come from a transplant donor. The material sequenced was blood, either unsorted or a sorted T cell fraction (not recorded which). The chain employs TRBV12-3 or TRBV12-4 and TRBJ1-5; D not certain. CDR3 sequence reads: CASSFVVSRAQHF. The CDR3 region has the DNA TGTGCCAGCAGTTTCGTTGTATCTAGGGCCCAGCATTTT.